This is a list of T cell receptor beta chains from one sample in a study of cytomegalovirus exposure and HLA in healthy donors. Some clones are missing from TCRdb's copy, which holds only in-frame ones; the method was immunoSEQ multiplex PCR. The sample holds approximately 130,000 clones, around three quarters seen once. The sample taken for sequencing was PBMCs. The receptors were sampled from a woman between 50 and 59 years old in good health and CMV-seronegative. The CDR3 runs from the conserved cysteine through the conserved F or W. D genes are given only for firm matches. Not every row has a clone size; where given, it reads once, few, many or a size class.

>.|.|TRBJ2-3|TRBV27
TGTGCCAGCAGAGTTATTCGGGGGACCGATACGCAGTATTTT
CASRVIRGTDTQYF
>.|.|TRBJ2-5|TRBV27
TGTGCCAGCAGTATACTCGGGGGGCGGGGGGAGACCCAGTACTTC
CASSILGGRGETQYF
>.|.|TRBJ2-7|TRBV5-6
TGTGCCAGCAGCTTGGTTGGGGGCCACGAGCAGTACTTC
CASSLVGGHEQYF
>.|few|TRBJ1-1|TRBV6-4
TGTGCCAGCAGTGACTCGGGGGGTGGCACTGAAGCTTTCTTT
CASSDSGGGTEAFF
>.|.|TRBJ2-5|TRBV19
TGTGCCGCAGCTGGGGGGAAACAAGAGACCCAGTACTTC
CAAAGGKQETQYF
>TRBD1|.|TRBJ1-3|TRBV6-6
TGTGCCAGCAGTTACTCGACAGGGTTCTCTGGAAACACCATATATTTT
CASSYSTGFSGNTIYF
>.|.|TRBJ1-2|TRBV28
TGTGCCAGCATTCTATCGGGTCTTAACTATGGCTACACCTTC
CASILSGLNYGYTF
>TRBD2|.|TRBJ2-2|TRBV4-2
TGTGCCAGCAGCCTGGATCTAAGCGGGAGTGCCACCGGGGAGCTGTTTTTT
CASSLDLSGSATGELFF
>TRBD2|.|TRBJ2-7|TRBV4-1
TGCGCCAGCAGCCAACCCGGGACTAGACCCGACGAGCAGTACTTC
CASSQPGTRPDEQYF
>TRBD1|.|TRBJ2-5|TRBV11-2
TGTGCCAGCAGCCCTCAAACCACAGGGGGCGGGAAGACCCAGTACTTC
CASSPQTTGGGKTQYF
>.|.|TRBJ2-1|TRBV2
TGTGCCAGCAGACCTGATCTAGCAGGCAATGAGCAGTTCTTC
CASRPDLAGNEQFF
>TRBD2|.|TRBJ2-7|TRBV18
TGTGCCAGCTCGTACGGCGGGAGTATCTACGAGCAGTACTTC
CASSYGGSIYEQYF
>TRBD2|.|TRBJ2-1|TRBV7-2
TGTGCCAGCAGTATACTAGCGGGAGGTGTCGATGAGCAGTTCTTC
CASSILAGGVDEQFF
>TRBD2|.|TRBJ2-7|TRBV7-9
TGTGCCAGCAGCCCTATCGCGGGACTAGCGGGAAGTGGCGACTACGAGCAGTACTTC
CASSPIAGLAGSGDYEQYF
>.|.|TRBJ2-3|TRBV6-1
TGTGCCAGTCACCTTTTGGGGCAAGGTACGCAGTATTTT
CASHLLGQGTQYF
>TRBD1|few|TRBJ2-7|TRBV2
TGTGCCAGCAGGGCGGACAGGGGGTTGGACGAGCAGTACTTC
CASRADRGLDEQYF
>.|.|TRBJ2-5|TRBV9
TGTGCCAGCAGCGGACGGGACTTCCAAGAGACCCAGTACTTC
CASSGRDFQETQYF
>.|.|TRBJ2-7|TRBV7-2
TGTGCCAGCAGCCCCATCCCCTACGAGCAGTACTTC
CASSPIPYEQYF
>.|.|TRBJ1-2|TRBV28
TGTGCCAGCAGTTCGGGGTCAGGGAGGCTTGGCTACACCTTC
CASSSGSGRLGYTF
>.|.|TRBJ1-1|TRBV9
TGTGCCAGCAGCGTAGGTATCGGGGAGAGCACTGAAGCTTTCTTT
CASSVGIGESTEAFF
>TRBD2|.|TRBJ2-1|TRBV6-6
TGTGCCAGCAGTTTACTAGCGGACAATGAGCAGTTCTTC
CASSLLADNEQFF
>TRBD2|.|TRBJ2-7|TRBV4-3
TGCGCCAGCTCTCCTGGACTAGCGGGAGTTACCTACGAGCAGTACTTC
CASSPGLAGVTYEQYF